This T cell receptor (delta chain) was profiled in a study of gamma-delta T cells after stem cell transplantation. The ends lost 4 bases at V and 3 bases at J; junction bases unmatched: 8. Germline CDR1 reads GEAIGNYY; CDR2 reads EKD. The CDR3 totals 15 residues. By its share, this clone is hyperexpanded. Other DNA sequences from this sample encode an identical CDR3 as well. TCRdb made new clone calls on the RT-PCR reads using CATT. The sample contains approximately 3,000 delta-chain clones, approximately 2.6% of which appear only once. The rearrangement uses TRDV2 and TRDJ1; the match to TRDD3 covers 9 bases. This clonotype originated in a human donor. It is not recorded whose cells these are; they may come from a transplant donor. The sample comprised gamma-delta T cells. The CDR3 reads CACEGLGDISDKLIF. The CDR3, as DNA: TGTGCCTGTGAGGGATTGGGGGATATCTCCGATAAACTCATCTTT.